The clone carrying this T cell receptor beta chain was counted a few times. No antigen is known for it. The sample belongs to a study of T cell responses to AZD1222 COVID-19 vaccine. Profiled with immunoSEQ multiplex PCR; TCRdb holds only in-frame clones, not every one. The table lists about 110,000 clones, approximately 85% of them singletons. Study-wide results and limits: The CD4 TCRs associated with vaccination extended across spike and predominated at 160-218 and 743-854.

Germline CDR1 and CDR2: SNHLY and FYNNEI. This CDR3 comprises 16 residues. V was clipped by 4 bases and J by 0 bases; unmatched bases: 4. This chain joins TRBV2 and TRBJ1-4; 8 bases fit TRBD1. Sequenced here: peripheral blood, sampled on day 0 of AZD1222 vaccination. The clonotype comes from an adult in good health. The CDR3 DNA sequence: TGTGCCAGCAGTGCACAGGGGGGTACAACTAATGAAAAACTGTTTTTT. It translates to CASSAQGGTTNEKLFF. The full variable domain, in which reference TRBV2 and TRBJ1-4 provide the parts outside the CDR3, is EPEVTQTPSHQVTQMGQEVILRCVPISNHLYFYWYRQILGQKVEFLVSFYNNEISEKSEIFDDQFSVERPDGSNFTLKIRSTKLEDSAMYFCASSAQGGTTNEKLFFGSGTQLSVL.